Described below is a single TCR beta chain sequence and its context. What it binds is unknown. Trimming at V came to 4 bases and at J to 8 bases, leaving 9 bases not matched to a gene. The germline CDR1 and CDR2 sequences are SGHRS and YFSETQ. The CDR3 spans 15 residues. These data are taken from a study of PD-1 blockade in classical Hodgkin lymphoma. The overall study: Patients received nivolumab 3 mg/kg intravenously every 2 weeks.

There was relapse after autologous stem cell transplantation in every patient, and there was variation in brentuximab vedotin exposure. Only in-frame clones appear in the TCRdb table, and some are missing; sequencing was by immunoSEQ multiplex PCR. The sample has 25,000 to 30,000 clones, around four fifths seen once. Findings and caveats of the study: What caused the repertoire differences, perhaps disease activity or prior therapy, remains undefined. Patients with a complete response exhibited baseline diversity comparable to newly diagnosed patients. Newly diagnosed patients had baseline TCR diversity that was reportedly lower than that of healthy donors.

The chain recombines TRBV5-1 with TRBJ2-1; 10 bases align to TRBD2. The specimen comprised peripheral blood mononuclear cells (PBMCs), sampled before the second cycle of nivolumab. This TCR was recovered from a human donor with classical Hodgkin lymphoma. The CDR3: CASSVEGTSVDEQFF. CDR3 sequence (DNA): TGCGCCAGCAGCGTTGAAGGGACTAGCGTCGATGAGCAGTTCTTC. The full variable domain, rest sourced from reference TRBV5-1 and TRBJ2-1, is KAGVTQTPRYLIKTRGQQVTLSCSPISGHRSVSWYQQTPGQGLQFLFEYFSETQRNKGNFPGRFSGRQFSNSRSEMNVSTLELGDSALYLCASSVEGTSVDEQFFGPGTRLTVL.